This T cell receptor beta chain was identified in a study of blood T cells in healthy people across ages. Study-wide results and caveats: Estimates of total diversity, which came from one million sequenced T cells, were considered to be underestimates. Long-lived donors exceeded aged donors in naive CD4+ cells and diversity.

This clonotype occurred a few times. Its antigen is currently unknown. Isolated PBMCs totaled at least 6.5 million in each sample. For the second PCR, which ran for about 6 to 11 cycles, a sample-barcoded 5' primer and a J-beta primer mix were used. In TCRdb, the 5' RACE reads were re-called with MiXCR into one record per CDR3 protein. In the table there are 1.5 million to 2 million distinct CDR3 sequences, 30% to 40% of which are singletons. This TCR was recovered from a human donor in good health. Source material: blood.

CDR3 in DNA: TGTGCCAGCAGCTTTCAGAGACGTCATATGTCGGAGCTGTTTTTT. Its translation is CASSFQRRHMSELFF. This rearrangement joins TRBV7-2 to TRBJ2-2; no firm D call. CDR3 length: 15 amino acids. V was clipped by 3 bases and J by 10 bases, with 18 bases between them. Germline V gives CDR1 SGHTA, CDR2 FQGNSA.